This T cell receptor beta chain is from a study of blood T cell repertoires in COVID-19. Study background: The cDNA or gDNA used as material had been derived from T cells, B-cell-depleted T cells, or PBMCs.

In germline, CDR1 is SGHTA, CDR2 FQGNSA. The V gene lost 5 bases and the J gene lost 0 bases, with 9 bases spanning the gap. The CDR3 contains 14 residues. Methods used by the authors: Quantification of nucleated cells was approximated via reference gene primer amplification. Measured with immunoSEQ multiplex PCR; TCRdb has only the in-frame clones, and not every one. That table is the source of V, J and clone size, and D and trimming were worked out from the DNA. The sample has under 60,000 clones, approximately 87% seen once. The sequencing input was peripheral blood. The chain recombines TRBV7-2 with TRBJ2-3; D call uncertain. The receptor was derived from a human donor in a cohort sampled during active COVID-19. The CDR3 sequence: CASSPWRSTDTQYF. CDR3 in DNA: TGTGCCAGCAGCCCCTGGCGGAGCACAGATACGCAGTATTTT.